These T cell receptor beta chains were read from a single sample in a study of T-cell memory formation after mild COVID-19. TCRdb itself ran the 5' RACE reads through MiXCR, one entry per CDR3 protein. The table records fewer than 350,000 distinct CDR3 sequences, approximately 15% of them present only once. Sequencing was done on a sample of PBMCs or a T cell subset sorted from them (not recorded which). These receptor sequences come from a man younger than 30 who had mild COVID-19 (a few samples of this study predate the infection). Cell type and time point are not known. Each CDR3 is given with its conserved first and last residue. A D gene is named only where the DNA matches it firmly. Expanded clones are given a class, and other clones once, few, many or no size at all.

D gene,V gene,J gene,clone size,CDR3 DNA,CDR3 protein
.,TRBV7-9,TRBJ2-5,many,TGTGCCAGCACCGACCTTTGGGCGGAGACCCAGTACTTC,CASTDLWAETQYF
TRBD1,TRBV5-1,TRBJ1-1,few,TGCGCCAGCAGCTGGGGACAGGGGGACATCACTGAAGCTTTCTTT,CASSWGQGDITEAFF
.,TRBV6-2/TRBV6-3,TRBJ1-2,.,TGTGCCAGCAGTTACTCGTGGTATGGCTACACCTTC,CASSYSWYGYTF
TRBD1,TRBV4-3,TRBJ1-4,.,TGCGCCAGCAGCCAAACGGGACAGGGGTGGGAAAAACTGTTTTTT,CASSQTGQGWEKLFF
TRBD1,TRBV28,TRBJ1-2,.,TGTGCCAGCAGTTCCGGGACAGGGTGGGATAGGGATGGCTACACCTTC,CASSSGTGWDRDGYTF
TRBD1,TRBV7-3,TRBJ2-1,few,TGTGCCAGCAGCTTGAACAGGGGCGATGAGCAGTTCTTC,CASSLNRGDEQFF
.,TRBV6-6,TRBJ2-3,.,TGTGCCAGCAGCCCTACGGGGGCCGGCACAGATACGCAGTATTTT,CASSPTGAGTDTQYF
.,TRBV10-2,TRBJ2-3,.,TGCGCCAGCAACGTGGATACGCAGTATTTT,CASNVDTQYF
.,TRBV20-1,TRBJ1-1,few,TGCAGTGCTAGTAGGTCAGCGGATGAAGCTTTCTTT,CSASRSADEAFF
.,TRBV5-1,TRBJ2-7,few,TGCGCCAGCAGCCCGGCCCAATTCGCGGATATCGAGCAGTACTTC,CASSPAQFADIEQYF
.,TRBV12-3/TRBV12-4,TRBJ1-5,.,TGTGCCAGCAGTTTAGAACCCGCAGGAAAGGACAATCAGCCCCAGCATTTT,CASSLEPAGKDNQPQHF
.,TRBV29-1,TRBJ1-5,few,TGCAGCGTTGAAGTGGCAGCGGATCAGCCCCAGCATTTT,CSVEVAADQPQHF
.,TRBV11-2,TRBJ1-5,many,TGTGCCAGCAGCTCGGCAAACAATCAGCCCCAGCATTTT,CASSSANNQPQHF
.,TRBV5-5,TRBJ1-1,few,TGTGCCAGCAGCTTTTGGGGAGCCCCTGAAGCTTTCTTT,CASSFWGAPEAFF
TRBD1,TRBV11-2,TRBJ1-2,.,TGTGCCAGCAGATGGACAGGGAGTCCCTATGGCTACACCTTC,CASRWTGSPYGYTF
TRBD2,TRBV7-9,TRBJ2-5,many,TGTGCCAGCAGTTCGGGACTAGCGGGGACCGGGAAGCAAGAGACCCAGTACTTC,CASSSGLAGTGKQETQYF
.,TRBV7-2,TRBJ2-3,many,TGTGCCAGCAGCTTAGTGGGGGGACGCACAGATACGCAGTATTTT,CASSLVGGRTDTQYF
.,TRBV20-1,TRBJ2-1,many,TGCAGTGCTAGAGGTACTAGCCCCAGTGCGGGAGAGCAGTTCTTC,CSARGTSPSAGEQFF
TRBD1,TRBV29-1,TRBJ1-1,many,TGCAGCGCCGGGACAGGACACACTGAAGCTTTCTTT,CSAGTGHTEAFF
.,TRBV6-2/TRBV6-3,TRBJ1-1,few,TGTGCCAGCAGTTACAAAACGCACACTGAAGCTTTCTTT,CASSYKTHTEAFF
.,TRBV10-3,TRBJ1-1,.,TGTGCCATCAAGGGGTCAGGGGTTTGGGCTGAAGCTTTCTTT,CAIKGSGVWAEAFF
.,TRBV6-1,TRBJ1-5,few,TGTGCCAGCAGTTACGGGAGCAGTTATAGCAATCAGCCCCAGCATTTT,CASSYGSSYSNQPQHF
.,TRBV6-5,TRBJ1-2,few,TGTGCCAGCAGTTACGGTCCGTCTGGCGGCTACACCTTC,CASSYGPSGGYTF
TRBD1,TRBV7-2,TRBJ1-5,few,TGTGCCAGCAGCTTAGTAGTCAGGGGGCAAATTCAGCCCCAGCATTTT,CASSLVVRGQIQPQHF
TRBD1,TRBV7-8,TRBJ2-5,few,TGTGCCAGCAGCTCGGGACAGGTCGTCGAGACCCAGTACTTC,CASSSGQVVETQYF
.,TRBV20-1,TRBJ1-5,many,TGCAGTGCTAGCTCCGGGAATCAGCCCCAGCATTTT,CSASSGNQPQHF
.,TRBV7-2,TRBJ2-5,.,TGTGCCAGCAGCTTATTGACGATGACGGATCGGACCCAGTACTTC,CASSLLTMTDRTQYF
.,TRBV5-4,TRBJ2-5,few,TGTGCCAGCAGCTTGGAACAGGGGGGGAACCAGTACTTC,CASSLEQGGNQYF